Below, one T cell receptor (delta chain) is given with its context. Its antigen is not known. These data are taken from a study of Vδ1+ human thymocytes. RNA was extracted from the cells and then reverse transcribed. Multiplex PCR used pooled V-gene forward primers and a constant-region reverse primer to amplify CDR3s. TCRdb reanalysed the multiplex PCR reads via CATT. The sample lists 45,000 to 75,000 delta-chain clones; roughly 15% were seen once. The sorted cells were CD3+ Vdelta1+ Vdelta2- thymocytes from alphabeta-depleted thymus. The CDR3 consists of 15 residues. The V end was cut by 1 base, the J end by 0 bases, with 9 bases between. Germline-derived CDR1 and CDR2 are TSWWSYY and QGS. Broader study findings: Bulk repertoire data may be misinterpreted because of unexpected Vdelta2 sequences. Highly polyclonal TRG and TRD repertoires with Gaussian CDR3 length distributions appeared in thymus. Approximately 20% of thymic delta-chain sequences were Vdelta2, with few Vdelta3, unlike blood Vdelta1+ controls.

This receptor was identified in a girl under two years old who had congenital heart surgery. The J gene is TRDJ1, the V gene TRDV1; D is ambiguous. The sequenced material came from Vdelta1+ gamma-delta thymocytes from the thymus. Subset indicated: FACS-sorted CD3+ TCRalphabeta- TCRVdelta1+ TCRVdelta2- thymocytes. The CDR3 protein is CALGEHSEHTDKLIF. The CDR3 DNA reads TGTGCTCTTGGGGAACACTCCGAGCACACCGATAAACTCATCTTT.